This entry describes one T cell receptor (beta chain). This clonotype was picked up many times. The specificity of this receptor is unknown. It has no much larger one-base neighbor in the sample; base qualities were not kept. The meaning of the sample's treatment or condition label: allogeneic hematopoietic cell transplantation with graft depleted of TCRalphabeta T cells and CD19 B cells. TCRalphabeta/CD19-depleted allogeneic hematopoietic cell grafts were given to the transplant recipients, all of whom were children. The data derive from a study of T-cell reconstitution after alpha-beta-depleted transplantation in children listed by TCRdb under 2016. A note on the overall study: Using TCR repertoire profiling, the study quantitatively followed how T-cell immune reconstitution unfolded in children after TCRalphabeta/CD19-depleted allogeneic hematopoietic cell transplantation.

V was cut back by 1 base and J by 11 bases, leaving a gap of 11 bases between them. Via the germline V gene, CDR1 is KGHDR and CDR2 SFDVKD. Measured from the cysteine to the phenylalanine, the CDR3 is 13 residues long. Of all the DNA, just the CDR3 is kept, 39 bases in frame from base 1. Library preparation was by PCR. TCRdb records Illumina HiSeq 2500 as the sequencer. Molecular barcoding was employed in the preparation of TCR libraries, with unique molecular identifiers being used to normalize TCRbeta repertoire quantification. The public reads were reanalyzed by TCRdb: fastp trimming at Q25, MiXCR alignment, in-frame beta chains only. Rows with one shared CDR3 protein collapse into an entry with the most common genes and DNA. Within this sample are about 190,000 distinct CDR3 sequences, with roughly 11% of them counted one time only. The top ten clonotypes cover 13% of the sample. Results the study describes overall, beyond this receptor: Over the following months the frequencies of hyperexpanded clones went down, and after one year T-cell counts and TCRbeta diversity were mostly credited to newly produced T cells. In some patients, the high TCRbeta diversity seen at day 60 was put down to recipient T cells and intrathymic progenitors that had survived conditioning. Apparently early alphabetaT-cell count recovery about two months after transplant reportedly relied on only several hundred rapidly expanded clones derived from non-depleted graft cells.

The sample here was PBMCs, taken before TCRalphabeta/CD19-depleted stem cell transplant. The chain is made from TRBV24-1 and TRBJ2-1; the D element might be TRBD1 or TRBD2, as each aligns at 5 bases. The TCR originated in a boy younger than 10 with acute myeloid leukemia, due to receive a stem cell transplant. The DNA sequence follows: TGTGCCACCAGTGATTTTGGTGGGGGTAAGCAGTTCTTC. It encodes CATSDFGGGKQFF.